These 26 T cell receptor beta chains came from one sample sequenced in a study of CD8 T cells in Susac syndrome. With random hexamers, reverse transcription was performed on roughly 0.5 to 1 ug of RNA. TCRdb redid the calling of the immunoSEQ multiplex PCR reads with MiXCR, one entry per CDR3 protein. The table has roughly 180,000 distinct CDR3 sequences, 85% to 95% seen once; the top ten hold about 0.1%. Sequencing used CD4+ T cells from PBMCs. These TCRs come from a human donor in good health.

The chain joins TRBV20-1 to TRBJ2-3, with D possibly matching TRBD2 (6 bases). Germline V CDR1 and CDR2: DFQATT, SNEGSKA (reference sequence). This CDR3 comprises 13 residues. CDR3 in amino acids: CSWGGPVTDTQYF. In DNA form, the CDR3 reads TGCAGCTGGGGAGGTCCGGTCACAGATACGCAGTATTTT.

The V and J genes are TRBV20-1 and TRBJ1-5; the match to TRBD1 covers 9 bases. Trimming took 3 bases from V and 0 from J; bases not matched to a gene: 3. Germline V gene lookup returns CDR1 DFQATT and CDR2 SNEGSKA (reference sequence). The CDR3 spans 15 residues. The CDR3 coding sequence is TGCAGTGCTAGGGGGACAGGGAATAGCAATCAGCCCCAGCATTTT. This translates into CSARGTGNSNQPQHF.

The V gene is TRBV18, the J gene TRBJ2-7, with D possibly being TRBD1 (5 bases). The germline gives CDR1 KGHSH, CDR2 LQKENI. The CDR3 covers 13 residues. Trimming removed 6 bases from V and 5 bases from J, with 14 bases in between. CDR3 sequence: CASSHGPDNEQYF. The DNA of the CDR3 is TGTGCCAGCTCTCACGGCCCGGACAACGAGCAGTACTTC.

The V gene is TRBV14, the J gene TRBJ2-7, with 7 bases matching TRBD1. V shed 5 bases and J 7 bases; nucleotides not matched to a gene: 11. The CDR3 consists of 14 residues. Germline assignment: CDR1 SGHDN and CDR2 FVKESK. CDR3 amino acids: CASSKGQSYGEQYF. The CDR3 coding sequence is TGTGCCAGCAGCAAGGGACAGAGTTACGGGGAGCAGTACTTC.

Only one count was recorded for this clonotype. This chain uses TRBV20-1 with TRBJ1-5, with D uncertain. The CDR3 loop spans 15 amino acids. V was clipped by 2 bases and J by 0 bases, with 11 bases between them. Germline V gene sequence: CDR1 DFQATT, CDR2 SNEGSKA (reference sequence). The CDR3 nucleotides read TGCAGTGCTAGAACCGACGGTAATAGCAATCAGCCCCAGCATTTT. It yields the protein CSARTDGNSNQPQHF.

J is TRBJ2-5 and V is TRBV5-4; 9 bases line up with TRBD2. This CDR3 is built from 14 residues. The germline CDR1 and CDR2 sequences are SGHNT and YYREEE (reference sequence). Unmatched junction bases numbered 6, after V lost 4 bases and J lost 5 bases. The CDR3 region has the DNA TGTGCCAGCAGCGACGGGACTAGCAGGGAGACCCAGTACTTC. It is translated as CASSDGTSRETQYF.

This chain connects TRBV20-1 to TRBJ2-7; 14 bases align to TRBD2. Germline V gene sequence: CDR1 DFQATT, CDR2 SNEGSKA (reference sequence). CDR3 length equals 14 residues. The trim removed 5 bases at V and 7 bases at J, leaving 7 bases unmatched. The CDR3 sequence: CSADGTSGSKEQYF. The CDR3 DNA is TGCAGTGCTGACGGGACTAGCGGGAGCAAGGAGCAGTACTTC.

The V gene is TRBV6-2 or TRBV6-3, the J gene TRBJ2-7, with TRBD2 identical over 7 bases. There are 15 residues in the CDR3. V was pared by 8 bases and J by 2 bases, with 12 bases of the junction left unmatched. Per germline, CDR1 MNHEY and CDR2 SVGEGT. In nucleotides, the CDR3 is TGTGCCAGCGGCTCGACAGCGGGACGAACCTACGAGCAGTACTTC. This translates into CASGSTAGRTYEQYF.

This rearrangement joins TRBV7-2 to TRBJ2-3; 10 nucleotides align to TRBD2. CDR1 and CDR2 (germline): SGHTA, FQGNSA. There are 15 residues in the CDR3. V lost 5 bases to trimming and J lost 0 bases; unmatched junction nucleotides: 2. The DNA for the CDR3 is TGTGCCAGCAGCACTAGCGGGACAAGCACAGATACGCAGTATTTT. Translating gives CASSTSGTSTDTQYF.

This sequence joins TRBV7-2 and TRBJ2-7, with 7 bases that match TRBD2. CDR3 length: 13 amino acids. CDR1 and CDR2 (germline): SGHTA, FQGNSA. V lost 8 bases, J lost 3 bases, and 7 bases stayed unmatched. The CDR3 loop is CASLRGGSYEQYF. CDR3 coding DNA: TGTGCCAGCTTAAGGGGCGGGAGCTACGAGCAGTACTTC.

The DNA for the CDR3 is TGTGCCAGCAGCAGGACACGGACGTACGAGCAGTACTTC. Protein: CASSRTRTYEQYF. The V call is TRBV12-3 or TRBV12-4, the J call TRBJ2-7; weak D call: TRBD1 (5 bases). The CDR3 is made up of 13 amino acids. V was trimmed by 6 bases and J by 4 bases, leaving 13 bases between them.

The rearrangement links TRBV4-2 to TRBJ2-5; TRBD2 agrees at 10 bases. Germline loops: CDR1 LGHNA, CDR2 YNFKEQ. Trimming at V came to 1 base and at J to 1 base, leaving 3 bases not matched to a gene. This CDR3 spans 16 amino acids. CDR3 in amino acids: CASSQALAGGQETQYF. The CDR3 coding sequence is TGTGCCAGCAGCCAAGCATTAGCGGGAGGCCAAGAGACCCAGTACTTC.

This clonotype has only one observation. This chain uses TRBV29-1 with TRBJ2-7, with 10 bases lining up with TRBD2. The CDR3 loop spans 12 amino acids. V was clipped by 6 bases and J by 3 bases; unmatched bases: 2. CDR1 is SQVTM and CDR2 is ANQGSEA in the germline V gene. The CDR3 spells CSVRTSGYEQYF. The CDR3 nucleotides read TGCAGCGTCCGGACTAGCGGCTACGAGCAGTACTTC.

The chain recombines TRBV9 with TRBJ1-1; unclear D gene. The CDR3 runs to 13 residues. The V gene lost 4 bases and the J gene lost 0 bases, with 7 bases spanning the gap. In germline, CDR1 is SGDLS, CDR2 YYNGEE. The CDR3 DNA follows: TGTGCCAGCAGCCCAGTCCTGAACACTGAAGCTTTCTTT. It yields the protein CASSPVLNTEAFF.

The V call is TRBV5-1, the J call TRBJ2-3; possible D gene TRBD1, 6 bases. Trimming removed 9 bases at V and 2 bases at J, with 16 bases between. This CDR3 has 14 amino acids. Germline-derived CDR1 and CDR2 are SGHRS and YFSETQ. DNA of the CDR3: TGCGCCACCCGTCCCGGGACAAACACAGATACGCAGTATTTT. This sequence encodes CATRPGTNTDTQYF.

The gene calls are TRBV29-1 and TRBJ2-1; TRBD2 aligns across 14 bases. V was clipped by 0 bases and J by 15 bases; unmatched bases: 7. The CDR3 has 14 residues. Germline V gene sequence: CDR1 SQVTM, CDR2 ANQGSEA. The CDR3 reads CSVEDPTSGRGSFF. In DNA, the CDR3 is TGCAGCGTTGAAGACCCGACTAGCGGGAGGGGTTCGTTCTTC.

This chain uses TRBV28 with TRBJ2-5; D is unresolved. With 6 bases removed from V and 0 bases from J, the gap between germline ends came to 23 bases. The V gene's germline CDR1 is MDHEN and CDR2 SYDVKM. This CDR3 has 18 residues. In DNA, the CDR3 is TGTGCCAGCAGCCCTATTAGAGACCCCTCCCGGTACCAAGAGACCCAGTACTTC. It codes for CASSPIRDPSRYQETQYF.

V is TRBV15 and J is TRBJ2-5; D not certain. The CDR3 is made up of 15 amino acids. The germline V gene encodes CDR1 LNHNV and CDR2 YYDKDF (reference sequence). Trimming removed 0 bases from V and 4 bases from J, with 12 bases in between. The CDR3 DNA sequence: TGTGCCACCAGCAGAGATACCGCCCCACGAGAGACCCAGTACTTC. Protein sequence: CATSRDTAPRETQYF.

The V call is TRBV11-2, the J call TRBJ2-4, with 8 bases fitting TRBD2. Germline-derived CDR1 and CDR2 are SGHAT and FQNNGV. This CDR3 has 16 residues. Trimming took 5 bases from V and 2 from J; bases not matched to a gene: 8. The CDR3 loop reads CASSPRGGRSKNIQYF. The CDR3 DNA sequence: TGTGCCAGCAGCCCTCGGGGGGGAAGGTCCAAAAACATTCAGTACTTC.

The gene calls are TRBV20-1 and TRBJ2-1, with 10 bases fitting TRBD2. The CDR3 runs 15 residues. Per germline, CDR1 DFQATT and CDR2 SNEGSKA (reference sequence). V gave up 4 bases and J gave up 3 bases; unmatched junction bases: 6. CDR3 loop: CSAMLAGVLYNEQFF. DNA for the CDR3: TGCAGTGCTATGCTAGCGGGAGTTCTCTACAATGAGCAGTTCTTC.

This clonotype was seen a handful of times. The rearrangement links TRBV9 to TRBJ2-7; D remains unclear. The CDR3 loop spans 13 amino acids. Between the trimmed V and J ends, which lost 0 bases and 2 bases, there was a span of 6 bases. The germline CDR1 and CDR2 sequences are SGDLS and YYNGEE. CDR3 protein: CASSVDTTYEQYF. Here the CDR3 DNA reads TGTGCCAGCAGCGTAGATACCACCTACGAGCAGTACTTC.

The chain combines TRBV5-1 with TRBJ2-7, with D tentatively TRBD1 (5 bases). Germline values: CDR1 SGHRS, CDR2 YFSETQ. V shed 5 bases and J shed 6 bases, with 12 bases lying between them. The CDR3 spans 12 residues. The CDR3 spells CASRADRGEQYF. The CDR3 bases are TGCGCCAGCAGAGCTGACAGAGGCGAGCAGTACTTC. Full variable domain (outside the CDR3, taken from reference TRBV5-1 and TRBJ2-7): KAGVTQTPRYLIKTRGQQVTLSCSPISGHRSVSWYQQTPGQGLQFLFEYFSETQRNKGNFPGRFSGRQFSNSRSEMNVSTLELGDSALYLCASRADRGEQYFGPGTRLTVT.

CDR3 nucleotide sequence: TGTGCCAGCAGCCCCTACGCCAATGAGCAGTTCTTC. It encodes CASSPYANEQFF. The chain recombines TRBV7-3 with TRBJ2-1; no clear D. Per the germline V gene, CDR1 is SGHTA and CDR2 is FQGTGA. The CDR3 is 12 residues long. V lost 5 bases and J lost 6, with 8 bases in between.

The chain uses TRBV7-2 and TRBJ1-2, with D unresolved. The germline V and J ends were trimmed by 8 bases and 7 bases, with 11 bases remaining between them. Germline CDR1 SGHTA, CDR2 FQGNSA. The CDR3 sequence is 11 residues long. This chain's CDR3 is CASAIRFGYTF. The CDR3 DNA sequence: TGTGCCAGCGCCATTCGGTTTGGCTACACCTTC.

In DNA form, the CDR3 reads TGCAGCGTAGAAAGACTAGCGGGAGAATTGAATACGCAGTATTTT. Residues: CSVERLAGELNTQYF. V gene TRBV29-1 combines with J gene TRBJ2-3, with 12 bases fitting TRBD2. Germline lookup yields CDR1 SQVTM and CDR2 ANQGSEA. This CDR3 is built from 15 residues. The junction had 11 bases not matched to a gene; V was cut back by 6 bases and J by 7 bases.

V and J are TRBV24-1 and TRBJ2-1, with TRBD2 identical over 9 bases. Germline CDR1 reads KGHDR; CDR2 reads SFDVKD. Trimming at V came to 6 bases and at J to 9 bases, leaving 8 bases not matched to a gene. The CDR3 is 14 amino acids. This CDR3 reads CATSLAGGYTEQFF. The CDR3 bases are TGTGCCACCAGTCTCGCGGGAGGGTATACTGAGCAGTTCTTC.